The source of this T cell receptor beta chain is a study of graft-versus-host responses after intestinal transplantation. Trimming took 6 bases from V and 3 from J; bases not matched to a gene: 5. Germline lookup yields CDR1 SGHTA and CDR2 FQGNSA. The CDR3 runs 15 residues. Sequencing was performed with immunoSEQ multiplex PCR; in TCRdb, only in-frame clones are kept and a portion is missing. This table has about 15,000 clones, roughly 60% appearing once. Intraepithelial and lamina propria lymphocytes were released after the graft tissue was processed. The V gene is TRBV7-2, the J gene TRBJ1-2, with 12 bases matching TRBD1. Source: ileum tissue, taken 524 days after transplant. The TCR originated in a human patient who received an intestinal transplant, so some T cells may come from the graft donor. The DNA of the CDR3 is TGTGCCAGCAGAGCCGGGACAGGGGGCGACTATGGCTACACCTTC. Protein product: CASRAGTGGDYGYTF.